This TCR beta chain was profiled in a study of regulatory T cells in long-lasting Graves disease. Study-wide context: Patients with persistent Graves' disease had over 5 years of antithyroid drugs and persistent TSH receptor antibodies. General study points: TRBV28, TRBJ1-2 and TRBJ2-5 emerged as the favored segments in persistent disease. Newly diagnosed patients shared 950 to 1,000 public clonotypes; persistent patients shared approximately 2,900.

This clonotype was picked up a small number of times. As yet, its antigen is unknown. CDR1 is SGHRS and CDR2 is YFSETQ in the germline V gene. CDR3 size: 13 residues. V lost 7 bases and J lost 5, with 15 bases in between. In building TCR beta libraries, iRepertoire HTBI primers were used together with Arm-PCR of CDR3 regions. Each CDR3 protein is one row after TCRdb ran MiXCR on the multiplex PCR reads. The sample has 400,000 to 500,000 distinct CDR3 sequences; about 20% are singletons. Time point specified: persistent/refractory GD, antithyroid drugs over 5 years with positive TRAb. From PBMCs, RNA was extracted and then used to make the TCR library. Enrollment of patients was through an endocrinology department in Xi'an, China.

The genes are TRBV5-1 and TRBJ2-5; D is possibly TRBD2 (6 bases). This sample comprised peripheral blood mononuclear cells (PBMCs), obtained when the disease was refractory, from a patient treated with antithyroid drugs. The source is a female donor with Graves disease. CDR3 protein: CASAREVGETQYF. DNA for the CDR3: TGCGCCAGCGCCAGGGAGGTAGGGGAGACCCAGTACTTC.